This T cell receptor beta chain originates from a study of CD8 T cell repertoires and HIV-1 epitope variants. Background on the study: T cells were stimulated with Twenty-five Gag and Nef peptides separately. Autologous T cell-negative cells served as antigen-presenting cells in equal numbers. Findings and limits, study-wide: Most of the nine antigen-specific clonotypes appeared cross-reactive to autologous or escape variants.

Survey-depth immunoSEQ sequencing covered TCR beta CDR3 regions. The table came from immunoSEQ multiplex PCR; TCRdb's copy has only in-frame clones and leaves some out. The sample holds about 95,000 clones, 74% seen once. Of note for this clone: Antigen: not known.

The CDR3 has 17 amino acids. In germline, CDR1 is SGHRS, CDR2 YFSETQ. With 2 bases clipped from V and 2 bases from J, the junction kept 9 bases outside the gene matches. The receptor comes from a male donor with HIV. The sample consisted of uncultured baseline CD8+ T cells from peripheral blood mononuclear cells (PBMCs). J is TRBJ2-3 and V is TRBV5-1; TRBD2 agrees at 9 bases. The CDR3 nucleotides read TGCGCCAGCAGCTTAGGGGGACTAGCTTTAGTCACAGATACGCAGTATTTT. This gives the protein CASSLGGLALVTDTQYF.